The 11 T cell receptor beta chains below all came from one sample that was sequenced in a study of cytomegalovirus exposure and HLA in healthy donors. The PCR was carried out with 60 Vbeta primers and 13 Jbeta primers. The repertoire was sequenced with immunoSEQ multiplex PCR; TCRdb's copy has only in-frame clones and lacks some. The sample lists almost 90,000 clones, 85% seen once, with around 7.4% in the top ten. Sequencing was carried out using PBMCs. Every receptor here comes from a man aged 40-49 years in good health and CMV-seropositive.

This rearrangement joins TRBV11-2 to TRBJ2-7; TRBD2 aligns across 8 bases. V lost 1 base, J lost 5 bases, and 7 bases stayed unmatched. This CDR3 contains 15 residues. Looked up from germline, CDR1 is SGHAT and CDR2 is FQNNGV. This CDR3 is CASSLVAGSFNEQYF. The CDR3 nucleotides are TGTGCCAGCAGCTTAGTAGCGGGATCCTTTAACGAGCAGTACTTC.

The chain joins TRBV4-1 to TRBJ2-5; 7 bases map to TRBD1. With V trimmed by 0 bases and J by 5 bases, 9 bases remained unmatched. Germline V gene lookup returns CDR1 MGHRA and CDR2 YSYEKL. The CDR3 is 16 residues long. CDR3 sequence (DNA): TGCGCCAGCAGCCAAGAAAGCCACAGGGGATGGGAGACCCAGTACTTC. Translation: CASSQESHRGWETQYF.

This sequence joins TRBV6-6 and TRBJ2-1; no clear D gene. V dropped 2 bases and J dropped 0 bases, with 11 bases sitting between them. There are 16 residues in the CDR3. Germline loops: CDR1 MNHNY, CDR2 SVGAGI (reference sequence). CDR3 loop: CASSYEEPISYNEQFF. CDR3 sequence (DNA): TGTGCCAGCAGTTACGAGGAGCCAATCTCCTACAATGAGCAGTTCTTC.

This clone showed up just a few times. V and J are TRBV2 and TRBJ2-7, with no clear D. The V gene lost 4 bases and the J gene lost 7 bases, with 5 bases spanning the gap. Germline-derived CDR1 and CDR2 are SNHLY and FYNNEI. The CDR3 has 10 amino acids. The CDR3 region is CASSAGEQYF. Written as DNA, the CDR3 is TGTGCCAGCAGTGCAGGAGAGCAGTACTTC. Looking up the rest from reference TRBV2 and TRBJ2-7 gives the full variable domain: EPEVTQTPSHQVTQMGQEVILRCVPISNHLYFYWYRQILGQKVEFLVSFYNNEISEKSEIFDDQFSVERPDGSNFTLKIRSTKLEDSAMYFCASSAGEQYFGPGTRLTVT.

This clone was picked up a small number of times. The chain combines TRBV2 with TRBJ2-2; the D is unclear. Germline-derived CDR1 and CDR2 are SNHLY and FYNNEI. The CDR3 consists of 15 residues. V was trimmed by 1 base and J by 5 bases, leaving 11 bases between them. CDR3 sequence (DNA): TGTGCCAGCAGTGAAGAGCGTGGCCGTACCGGGGAGCTGTTTTTT. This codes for CASSEERGRTGELFF.

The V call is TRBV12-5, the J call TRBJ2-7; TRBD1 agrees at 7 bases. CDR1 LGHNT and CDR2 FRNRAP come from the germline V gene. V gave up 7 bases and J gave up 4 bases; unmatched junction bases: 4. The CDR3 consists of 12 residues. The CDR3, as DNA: TGTGCTAGTGCGGGGACAGTATACGAGCAGTACTTC. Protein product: CASAGTVYEQYF.

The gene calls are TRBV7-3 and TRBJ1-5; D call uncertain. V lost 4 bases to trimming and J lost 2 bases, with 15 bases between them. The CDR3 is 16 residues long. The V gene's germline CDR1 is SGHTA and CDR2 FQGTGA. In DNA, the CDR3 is TGTGCCAGCAGCTATCAGGCCAACCAGGGCAATCAGCCCCAGCATTTT. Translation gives CASSYQANQGNQPQHF.

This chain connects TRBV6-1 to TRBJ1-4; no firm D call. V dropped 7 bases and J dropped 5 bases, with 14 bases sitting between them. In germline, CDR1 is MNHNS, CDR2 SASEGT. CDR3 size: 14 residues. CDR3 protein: CASTDAVVNEKLFF. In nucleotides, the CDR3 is TGTGCCAGCACCGACGCGGTAGTCAATGAAAAACTGTTTTTT.

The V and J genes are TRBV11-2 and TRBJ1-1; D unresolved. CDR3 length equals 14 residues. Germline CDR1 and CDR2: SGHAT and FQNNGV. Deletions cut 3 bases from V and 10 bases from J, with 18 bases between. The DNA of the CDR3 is TGTGCCAGCAGCTTTGGCAGCTTGAACGGAGGAGCTTTCTTT. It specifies CASSFGSLNGGAFF. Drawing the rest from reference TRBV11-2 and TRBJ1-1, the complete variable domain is EAGVAQSPRYKIIEKRQSVAFWCNPISGHATLYWYQQILGQGPKLLIQFQNNGVVDDSQLPKDRFSAERLKGVDSTLKIQPAKLEDSAVYLCASSFGSLNGGAFFGQGTRLTVV.

CDR3 coding DNA: TGTGCCAGCAGCTTCAGGGGAGACTCCTACGAGCAGTACTTC. It translates to CASSFRGDSYEQYF. This chain links TRBV7-2 with TRBJ2-5; tentatively, D is TRBD1 (6 bases). The J call could be wrong; TRBJ2-7 is a better fit for the DNA end. Germline V gene sequence: CDR1 SGHTA, CDR2 FQGNSA. CDR3 size: 14 residues.

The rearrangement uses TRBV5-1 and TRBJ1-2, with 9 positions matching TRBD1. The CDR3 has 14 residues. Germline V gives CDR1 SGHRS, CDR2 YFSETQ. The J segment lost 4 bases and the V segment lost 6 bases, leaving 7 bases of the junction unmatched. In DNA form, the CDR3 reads TGCGCCAGCACCGATACAGGGGGCGGCTATGGCTACACCTTC. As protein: CASTDTGGGYGYTF.